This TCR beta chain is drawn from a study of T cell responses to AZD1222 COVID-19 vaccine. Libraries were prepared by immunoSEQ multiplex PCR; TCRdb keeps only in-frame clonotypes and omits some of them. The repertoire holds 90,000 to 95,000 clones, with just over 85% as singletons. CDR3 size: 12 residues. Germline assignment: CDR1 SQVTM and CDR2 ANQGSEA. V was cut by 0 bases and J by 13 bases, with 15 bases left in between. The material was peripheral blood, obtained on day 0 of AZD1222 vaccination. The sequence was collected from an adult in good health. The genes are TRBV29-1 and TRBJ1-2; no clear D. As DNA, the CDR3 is TGCAGCGTTGAAGATCTTGGGGAAAAGACCACCTTC. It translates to CSVEDLGEKTTF.